A selection of T cell receptor beta chains follows, all from one sample in a study of Ad26.COV2.S vaccination and SARS-CoV-2 variants. Some clones are missing from TCRdb's copy, which holds only in-frame ones; the method was immunoSEQ multiplex PCR. The data contain some 300,000 clones, around four fifths of them seen just once; the ten biggest clones take up 2% to 2.5%. This sample comprised peripheral blood, obtained in a trial of Ad26.COV2.S vaccine versus placebo. The receptors stem from a person aged 18-60 years who received the Ad26.COV2.S COVID-19 vaccine or a placebo. Both conserved end residues are part of each CDR3. A D gene is named only where the DNA matches it firmly. Clone size is stated in some rows and not others, as once, few, many or a class when expanded.

D gene	clone size	V gene	J gene	CDR3 protein	CDR3 DNA
NA	NA	TRBV5-1	TRBJ1-1	CASSLEGGPNTEAFF	TGCGCCAGCAGCTTGGAGGGGGGACCCAACACTGAAGCTTTCTTT
TRBD2	NA	TRBV7-3	TRBJ2-5	CASSPGLAGQETQYF	TGTGCCAGCAGCCCCGGACTAGCGGGACAAGAGACCCAGTACTTC
NA	NA	TRBV29-1	TRBJ2-3	CSVENGVAEDTQYF	TGCAGCGTTGAAAATGGAGTAGCAGAGGATACGCAGTATTTT
TRBD2	NA	TRBV24-1	TRBJ2-1	CATSDSLPAGGPSDEQFF	TGTGCCACCAGTGATTCCTTACCCGCGGGGGGGCCTAGCGATGAGCAGTTCTTC
NA	NA	TRBV6-6	TRBJ2-7	CASTRGSNEQYF	TGTGCCAGCACCCGAGGGAGTAACGAGCAGTACTTC
TRBD2	NA	TRBV4-2	TRBJ2-3	CASSQELAGGYSTDTQYF	TGTGCCAGCAGCCAAGAACTAGCGGGGGGGTATAGCACAGATACGCAGTATTTT
TRBD1	NA	TRBV30	TRBJ1-1	CAWGFRDSNTEAFF	TGTGCCTGGGGCTTCCGGGACAGCAACACTGAAGCTTTCTTT
NA	NA	TRBV27	TRBJ2-7	CASSLLQGEEIGYEQYF	TGTGCCAGCAGTTTATTACAGGGCGAGGAGATAGGCTACGAGCAGTACTTC
NA	few	TRBV7-3	TRBJ2-3	CASSLAGAYTDTQYF	TGTGCCAGCAGCTTGGCGGGGGCCTACACAGATACGCAGTATTTT
NA	few	TRBV10-3	TRBJ1-1	CAISDRGGAFF	TGTGCCATCAGTGACAGGGGAGGTGCTTTCTTT